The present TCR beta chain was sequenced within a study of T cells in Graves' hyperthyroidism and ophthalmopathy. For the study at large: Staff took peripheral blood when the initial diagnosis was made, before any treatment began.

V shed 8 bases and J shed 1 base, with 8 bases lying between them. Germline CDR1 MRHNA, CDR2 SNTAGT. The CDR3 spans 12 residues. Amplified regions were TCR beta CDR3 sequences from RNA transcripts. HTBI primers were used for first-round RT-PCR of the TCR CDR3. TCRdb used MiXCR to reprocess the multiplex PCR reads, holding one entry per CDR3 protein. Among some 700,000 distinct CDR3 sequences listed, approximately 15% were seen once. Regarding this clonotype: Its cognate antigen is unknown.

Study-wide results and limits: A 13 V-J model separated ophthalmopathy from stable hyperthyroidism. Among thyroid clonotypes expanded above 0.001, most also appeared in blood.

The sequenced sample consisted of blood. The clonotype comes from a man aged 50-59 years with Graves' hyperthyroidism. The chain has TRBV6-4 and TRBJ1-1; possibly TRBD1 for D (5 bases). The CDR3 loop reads CASDDRNTEAFF. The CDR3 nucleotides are TGTGCCAGCGATGACAGGAACACTGAAGCTTTCTTT.